Listed below are T cell receptor beta chains from one sample, sequenced in a study of T cells in narcolepsy. Sequencing was performed with immunoSEQ multiplex PCR; in TCRdb, only in-frame clones are kept and a portion is missing. The repertoire has under 25,000 clones, 70% to 90% of them found once; the top ten carry approximately 1.3%. Sequencing was carried out using CD45RA- memory CD4+ T cells from PBMCs. The source is a human donor with narcolepsy. Each CDR3 is given with its conserved first and last residue. D genes are given only for firm matches. Size is omitted from some rows. Given values are once, few, many or a class for expanded clones.

j_call,clone_size,v_call,d_call,cdr3_nt,cdr3_aa
TRBJ1-4,NA,TRBV11-2,NA,TGTGCCAGCAGCCATAGGGGGGAAAAACTGTTTTTT,CASSHRGEKLFF
TRBJ2-6,NA,TRBV4-2,NA,TGTGCCAGCAGCCAAGAAAATCAGAGAATTGTCGGGGCCAACGTCCTGACTTTC,CASSQENQRIVGANVLTF
TRBJ1-3,NA,TRBV6-1,NA,TGTGCCAGCAGTGCGGAAACTGGAAACACCATATATTTT,CASSAETGNTIYF
TRBJ2-7,NA,TRBV7-6,TRBD2,TGTGCCAGCAGCTTAGCTAGCGGGGCCAGCTCCTACGAGCAGTACTTC,CASSLASGASSYEQYF
TRBJ2-5,NA,TRBV5-1,NA,TGCGCCAGCAGCATGACAGGCCAAGAGACCCAGTACTTC,CASSMTGQETQYF
TRBJ2-7,NA,TRBV7-9,TRBD2,TGTGCCAGCAGCGCCGTCGGGACTAGCAGGCACGAGCAGTACTTC,CASSAVGTSRHEQYF
TRBJ2-2,NA,TRBV19,NA,TGTGCCAGTAGTATTCGGGGTGGGAGCGGGGAGCTGTTTTTT,CASSIRGGSGELFF
TRBJ2-7,NA,TRBV25-1,NA,TGTGCCAGCAGGGAAGGGGGGGGCAGGGCGTACGAGCAGTACTTC,CASREGGGRAYEQYF
TRBJ2-3,NA,TRBV9,NA,TGTGCCAGCAGCTACGGGACTTTAGCGACAGATACGCAGTATTTT,CASSYGTLATDTQYF
TRBJ2-5,NA,TRBV5-6,NA,TGTGCCAGCATCCCTCGGAGCTCGTACCAAGAGACCCAGTACTTC,CASIPRSSYQETQYF
TRBJ1-1,NA,TRBV7-9,NA,TGTGCCAGCAGCTACCCCCAGTCAGACGAAGCTTTCTTT,CASSYPQSDEAFF
TRBJ1-2,NA,TRBV20-1,NA,TGCAGCACGGGGGCGGACTATGGCTACACCTTC,CSTGADYGYTF
TRBJ2-7,NA,TRBV7-2,TRBD2,TGTGCCAGCAGCCGAGGGGGGACTAGCGGGAGGGCCCAGTACTTC,CASSRGGTSGRAQYF
TRBJ2-3,few,TRBV7-9,NA,TGTGCCAGCAGCTTAAATCCGGCAGGGGTGGATGATACGCAGTATTTT,CASSLNPAGVDDTQYF
TRBJ2-2,once,TRBV19,NA,TGTGCCAGTAGTATCCCCCTGGGTCAGGCAAACGCGAACACCGGGGAGCTGTTTTTT,CASSIPLGQANANTGELFF
TRBJ1-1,NA,TRBV19,TRBD1,TGTGCCAGTAAAGTTGGTGGGCGGGACAGATACACTGAAGCTTTCTTT,CASKVGGRDRYTEAFF
TRBJ1-5,NA,TRBV7-2,TRBD1,TGTGCCAGCAGCCAGGAGGGGGCCGGAGAGCCCCAGCATTTT,CASSQEGAGEPQHF
TRBJ1-2,NA,TRBV20-1,NA,TGCAGTGCGGGGGAGGCCTATGGCTACACCTTC,CSAGEAYGYTF
TRBJ1-4,NA,TRBV5-1,TRBD1,TGCGCCAGCCGGGGGGACAGGGATGAAAAACTGTTTTTT,CASRGDRDEKLFF
TRBJ2-1,NA,TRBV4-3,NA,TGCGCCAGCAGCCAAGGTACAGGGTCCAATGAGCAGTTCTTC,CASSQGTGSNEQFF
TRBJ2-5,once,TRBV7-6,NA,TGTGCCAGCAGCTTAGTAGGGGGGAACCAAGAGACCCAGTACTTC,CASSLVGGNQETQYF